This note documents a single T cell receptor (beta chain) sequence. Its antigen is as yet unknown. The data were obtained in a study of blood T cells in healthy people across ages. Whole-study results and caveats: The unsorted PBMCs prevented any conclusive comparison of naive versus antigen-experienced cells.

In each sample, at least 7 million PBMCs were isolated. V gave up 4 bases and J gave up 6 bases; unmatched junction bases: 14. CDR1 is DFQATT and CDR2 is SNEGSKA in the germline V gene (reference sequence). This CDR3 is 16 amino acids long. With a J-beta primer mix and a sample-barcoded 5' primer, a second PCR ran about 7 to 12 cycles. One entry per CDR3 protein results from TCRdb running MiXCR on the 5' RACE reads. In the table there are about 1.4 million distinct CDR3 sequences, roughly 64% of which are singletons. The chain is built from TRBV20-1 and TRBJ2-3; TRBD2 matches 9 bases. This clonotype was sampled from a man younger than 35 in good health. Sequencing was done on a sample of blood. The CDR3 here is CSAMPLGRAGGDTQYF. The CDR3 nucleotides read TGCAGTGCTATGCCTCTGGGACGAGCGGGGGGTGATACGCAGTATTTT.